The 11 T cell receptor beta chains below all came from one sample that was sequenced in a study of blood T cells in healthy people across ages. A J-beta primer mix and a sample-barcoded 5' primer were used in a second PCR of roughly 6 to 11 cycles. Each CDR3 protein gets one entry after TCRdb re-called the 5' RACE reads with MiXCR. The sample carries hundreds of thousands of distinct CDR3 sequences, roughly 25% recorded once. The sample was also reused in another study, on T cells of mothers and their children.

Sequenced input: blood. The receptors were sampled from a boy younger than 18 in good health.

This clonotype came up a few times. This chain joins TRBV4-1 and TRBJ2-1; 9 bases are shared with TRBD2. CDR3 length equals 16 residues. Per germline, CDR1 MGHRA and CDR2 YSYEKL. V dropped 1 base and J dropped 4; count of bases not matched to a gene: 5. CDR3 sequence reads: CASSQGNSGSYNEQFF. The CDR3 DNA reads as TGCGCCAGCAGCCAAGGGAATAGCGGGAGTTACAATGAGCAGTTCTTC.

This chain uses TRBV9 with TRBJ2-2; D is perhaps TRBD1 or TRBD2 (5 bases each). Looked up from germline, CDR1 is SGDLS and CDR2 is YYNGEE. The germline V and J ends were trimmed by 5 bases and 2 bases, with 10 bases remaining between them. The CDR3 spans 14 residues. In nucleotides, the CDR3 is TGTGCCAGCAGATTGGGGACCAACACCGGGGAGCTGTTTTTT. Amino acid sequence: CASRLGTNTGELFF. Variable domain in full (rest from reference TRBV9 and TRBJ2-2): DSGVTQTPKHLITATGQRVTLRCSPRSGDLSVYWYQQSLDQGLQFLIQYYNGEERAKGNILERFSAQQFPDLHSELNLSSLELGDSALYFCASRLGTNTGELFFGEGSRLTVL.

The chain has TRBV29-1 and TRBJ2-1; TRBD1 aligns across 8 bases. The CDR3 loop spans 13 amino acids. Germline CDR1 is SQVTM and CDR2 is ANQGSEA. The CDR3 DNA reads as TGCAGGGCCGGACAGGGCGCATACAATGAGCAGTTCTTC. Encoded protein: CRAGQGAYNEQFF.

This clonotype was detected only a few times. This sequence joins TRBV29-1 and TRBJ2-7, with 9 nucleotides matching TRBD1. V shed 6 bases, J shed 6 bases, and the junction held 3 bases outside the gene matches. Germline V lookup: CDR1 SQVTM, CDR2 ANQGSEA. CDR3 length equals 11 residues. CDR3 nucleotides: TGCAGCGTGGGACAGGGAAGCGAGCAGTACTTC. This translates into CSVGQGSEQYF.

The CDR3 spells CASSEPVNTEAFF. The CDR3 DNA reads TGCGCCAGCAGTGAGCCGGTGAACACTGAAGCTTTCTTT. The chain uses TRBV10-2 and TRBJ1-1; unclear D gene. This CDR3 has 13 residues. Trimming shortened V by 2 bases and J by 0 bases, and 4 bases separated the two germline ends. CDR1 WSHSY and CDR2 SAAADI come from the germline V gene.

The rearrangement uses TRBV18 and TRBJ2-1, with TRBD1 matching 9 bases. There are 14 residues in the CDR3. Germline V gene lookup returns CDR1 KGHSH and CDR2 LQKENI. Unmatched junction bases numbered 9, after V lost 3 bases and J lost 12 bases. As DNA, the CDR3 is TGTGCCAGCTCACCTACCGGGACAGGGAAGGCGCAGTTCTTC. It encodes CASSPTGTGKAQFF.

The chain joins TRBV28 to TRBJ2-1; D gene unclear. The ends were cut back, 2 bases at V and 6 bases at J, with 11 bases in the middle. Per the germline V gene, CDR1 is MDHEN and CDR2 is SYDVKM. CDR3 length: 14 residues. This CDR3 is CASSLLVRSNEQFF. The CDR3 DNA follows: TGTGCCAGCAGTTTACTAGTAAGAAGCAATGAGCAGTTCTTC.

There are a few counts of this clonotype. The chain combines TRBV6-1 with TRBJ2-5; the match to TRBD2 covers 9 bases. TRBJ2-7 matches the DNA end more closely, so the J call is doubtful. The CDR3 runs to 14 residues. CDR1 is MNHNS and CDR2 is SASEGT in the germline V gene. The CDR3 nucleotides are TGTGCCAGCAGCCATAGCGGGGGTTACTACGAGCAGTACTTC. Its protein product is CASSHSGGYYEQYF.

The chain is built from TRBV29-1 and TRBJ2-5, with D uncertain. The V end was cut by 8 bases, the J end by 5 bases, with 24 bases between. Germline lookup yields CDR1 SQVTM and CDR2 ANQGSEA. There are 15 residues in the CDR3. CDR3 residues: CSPLVLEPPAETQYF. CDR3 nucleotide sequence: TGCAGCCCCCTGGTGTTGGAGCCTCCGGCGGAGACCCAGTACTTC.

This clonotype has only a few counts. The V call is TRBV20-1, the J call TRBJ2-7; the D gene is possibly TRBD1 (5 bases). V lost 3 bases and J 2 bases, leaving 17 bases between the germline ends. The length of the CDR3 is 15 residues. Germline V lookup: CDR1 DFQATT, CDR2 SNEGSKA (reference sequence). The CDR3, as DNA: TGCAGTGCTAGCCGGAAGGGGATGCCAACCTACGAGCAGTACTTC. Its translation: CSASRKGMPTYEQYF.

Only a few counts were recorded for this clonotype. The chain uses TRBV5-1 and TRBJ2-5, with D uncertain. Looked up from germline, CDR1 is SGHRS and CDR2 is YFSETQ. The CDR3 covers 14 residues. Trimming stripped 4 bases from V and 1 base from J, with 11 bases between. CDR3 in amino acids: CASSTAESQETQYF. The CDR3 DNA sequence: TGCGCCAGCAGCACCGCGGAGTCCCAAGAGACCCAGTACTTC.